This T cell receptor (beta chain) was retrieved from a study of shared clonotypes between healthy human individuals. Study overall: Researchers assigned three CD4 naive, three CD4 memory, two CD8 naive and one CD8 memory plate to each donor. Regarding the study as a whole: A reduction in generation probabilities was seen for non-shared clonotypes relative to those shared by all four donors. Only blood was sampled, and tissue TCR repertoires likely differ from blood ones.

V lost 2 bases, J lost 2 bases, and 9 bases lay in between. The CDR3 totals 14 residues. Germline CDR1 and CDR2: SGHTA and FQGTGA. Clones were sequenced by immunoSEQ multiplex PCR, and TCRdb holds only the in-frame ones, with some missing. The table lists about 2.4 million clones, approximately 93% of them singletons. About this clone itself: Antigen unknown.

The investigators split CD4+ cells into a CD45RA+ naive subset and a CD45RA-negative memory subset. This clonotype was sampled from a man aged 18 to 29 in good health. Some clones in this sample may be carry-over from other donors' samples. J is TRBJ1-1 and V is TRBV7-3, with a weak D call TRBD1 (5 bases). Specimen: naive CD4+ T cells from PBMCs. The sample's subset: CD45RA+ positively selected. CDR3 DNA: TGTGCCAGCAGCTTATGGGGCGACAACACTGAAGCTTTCTTT. It codes for CASSLWGDNTEAFF.